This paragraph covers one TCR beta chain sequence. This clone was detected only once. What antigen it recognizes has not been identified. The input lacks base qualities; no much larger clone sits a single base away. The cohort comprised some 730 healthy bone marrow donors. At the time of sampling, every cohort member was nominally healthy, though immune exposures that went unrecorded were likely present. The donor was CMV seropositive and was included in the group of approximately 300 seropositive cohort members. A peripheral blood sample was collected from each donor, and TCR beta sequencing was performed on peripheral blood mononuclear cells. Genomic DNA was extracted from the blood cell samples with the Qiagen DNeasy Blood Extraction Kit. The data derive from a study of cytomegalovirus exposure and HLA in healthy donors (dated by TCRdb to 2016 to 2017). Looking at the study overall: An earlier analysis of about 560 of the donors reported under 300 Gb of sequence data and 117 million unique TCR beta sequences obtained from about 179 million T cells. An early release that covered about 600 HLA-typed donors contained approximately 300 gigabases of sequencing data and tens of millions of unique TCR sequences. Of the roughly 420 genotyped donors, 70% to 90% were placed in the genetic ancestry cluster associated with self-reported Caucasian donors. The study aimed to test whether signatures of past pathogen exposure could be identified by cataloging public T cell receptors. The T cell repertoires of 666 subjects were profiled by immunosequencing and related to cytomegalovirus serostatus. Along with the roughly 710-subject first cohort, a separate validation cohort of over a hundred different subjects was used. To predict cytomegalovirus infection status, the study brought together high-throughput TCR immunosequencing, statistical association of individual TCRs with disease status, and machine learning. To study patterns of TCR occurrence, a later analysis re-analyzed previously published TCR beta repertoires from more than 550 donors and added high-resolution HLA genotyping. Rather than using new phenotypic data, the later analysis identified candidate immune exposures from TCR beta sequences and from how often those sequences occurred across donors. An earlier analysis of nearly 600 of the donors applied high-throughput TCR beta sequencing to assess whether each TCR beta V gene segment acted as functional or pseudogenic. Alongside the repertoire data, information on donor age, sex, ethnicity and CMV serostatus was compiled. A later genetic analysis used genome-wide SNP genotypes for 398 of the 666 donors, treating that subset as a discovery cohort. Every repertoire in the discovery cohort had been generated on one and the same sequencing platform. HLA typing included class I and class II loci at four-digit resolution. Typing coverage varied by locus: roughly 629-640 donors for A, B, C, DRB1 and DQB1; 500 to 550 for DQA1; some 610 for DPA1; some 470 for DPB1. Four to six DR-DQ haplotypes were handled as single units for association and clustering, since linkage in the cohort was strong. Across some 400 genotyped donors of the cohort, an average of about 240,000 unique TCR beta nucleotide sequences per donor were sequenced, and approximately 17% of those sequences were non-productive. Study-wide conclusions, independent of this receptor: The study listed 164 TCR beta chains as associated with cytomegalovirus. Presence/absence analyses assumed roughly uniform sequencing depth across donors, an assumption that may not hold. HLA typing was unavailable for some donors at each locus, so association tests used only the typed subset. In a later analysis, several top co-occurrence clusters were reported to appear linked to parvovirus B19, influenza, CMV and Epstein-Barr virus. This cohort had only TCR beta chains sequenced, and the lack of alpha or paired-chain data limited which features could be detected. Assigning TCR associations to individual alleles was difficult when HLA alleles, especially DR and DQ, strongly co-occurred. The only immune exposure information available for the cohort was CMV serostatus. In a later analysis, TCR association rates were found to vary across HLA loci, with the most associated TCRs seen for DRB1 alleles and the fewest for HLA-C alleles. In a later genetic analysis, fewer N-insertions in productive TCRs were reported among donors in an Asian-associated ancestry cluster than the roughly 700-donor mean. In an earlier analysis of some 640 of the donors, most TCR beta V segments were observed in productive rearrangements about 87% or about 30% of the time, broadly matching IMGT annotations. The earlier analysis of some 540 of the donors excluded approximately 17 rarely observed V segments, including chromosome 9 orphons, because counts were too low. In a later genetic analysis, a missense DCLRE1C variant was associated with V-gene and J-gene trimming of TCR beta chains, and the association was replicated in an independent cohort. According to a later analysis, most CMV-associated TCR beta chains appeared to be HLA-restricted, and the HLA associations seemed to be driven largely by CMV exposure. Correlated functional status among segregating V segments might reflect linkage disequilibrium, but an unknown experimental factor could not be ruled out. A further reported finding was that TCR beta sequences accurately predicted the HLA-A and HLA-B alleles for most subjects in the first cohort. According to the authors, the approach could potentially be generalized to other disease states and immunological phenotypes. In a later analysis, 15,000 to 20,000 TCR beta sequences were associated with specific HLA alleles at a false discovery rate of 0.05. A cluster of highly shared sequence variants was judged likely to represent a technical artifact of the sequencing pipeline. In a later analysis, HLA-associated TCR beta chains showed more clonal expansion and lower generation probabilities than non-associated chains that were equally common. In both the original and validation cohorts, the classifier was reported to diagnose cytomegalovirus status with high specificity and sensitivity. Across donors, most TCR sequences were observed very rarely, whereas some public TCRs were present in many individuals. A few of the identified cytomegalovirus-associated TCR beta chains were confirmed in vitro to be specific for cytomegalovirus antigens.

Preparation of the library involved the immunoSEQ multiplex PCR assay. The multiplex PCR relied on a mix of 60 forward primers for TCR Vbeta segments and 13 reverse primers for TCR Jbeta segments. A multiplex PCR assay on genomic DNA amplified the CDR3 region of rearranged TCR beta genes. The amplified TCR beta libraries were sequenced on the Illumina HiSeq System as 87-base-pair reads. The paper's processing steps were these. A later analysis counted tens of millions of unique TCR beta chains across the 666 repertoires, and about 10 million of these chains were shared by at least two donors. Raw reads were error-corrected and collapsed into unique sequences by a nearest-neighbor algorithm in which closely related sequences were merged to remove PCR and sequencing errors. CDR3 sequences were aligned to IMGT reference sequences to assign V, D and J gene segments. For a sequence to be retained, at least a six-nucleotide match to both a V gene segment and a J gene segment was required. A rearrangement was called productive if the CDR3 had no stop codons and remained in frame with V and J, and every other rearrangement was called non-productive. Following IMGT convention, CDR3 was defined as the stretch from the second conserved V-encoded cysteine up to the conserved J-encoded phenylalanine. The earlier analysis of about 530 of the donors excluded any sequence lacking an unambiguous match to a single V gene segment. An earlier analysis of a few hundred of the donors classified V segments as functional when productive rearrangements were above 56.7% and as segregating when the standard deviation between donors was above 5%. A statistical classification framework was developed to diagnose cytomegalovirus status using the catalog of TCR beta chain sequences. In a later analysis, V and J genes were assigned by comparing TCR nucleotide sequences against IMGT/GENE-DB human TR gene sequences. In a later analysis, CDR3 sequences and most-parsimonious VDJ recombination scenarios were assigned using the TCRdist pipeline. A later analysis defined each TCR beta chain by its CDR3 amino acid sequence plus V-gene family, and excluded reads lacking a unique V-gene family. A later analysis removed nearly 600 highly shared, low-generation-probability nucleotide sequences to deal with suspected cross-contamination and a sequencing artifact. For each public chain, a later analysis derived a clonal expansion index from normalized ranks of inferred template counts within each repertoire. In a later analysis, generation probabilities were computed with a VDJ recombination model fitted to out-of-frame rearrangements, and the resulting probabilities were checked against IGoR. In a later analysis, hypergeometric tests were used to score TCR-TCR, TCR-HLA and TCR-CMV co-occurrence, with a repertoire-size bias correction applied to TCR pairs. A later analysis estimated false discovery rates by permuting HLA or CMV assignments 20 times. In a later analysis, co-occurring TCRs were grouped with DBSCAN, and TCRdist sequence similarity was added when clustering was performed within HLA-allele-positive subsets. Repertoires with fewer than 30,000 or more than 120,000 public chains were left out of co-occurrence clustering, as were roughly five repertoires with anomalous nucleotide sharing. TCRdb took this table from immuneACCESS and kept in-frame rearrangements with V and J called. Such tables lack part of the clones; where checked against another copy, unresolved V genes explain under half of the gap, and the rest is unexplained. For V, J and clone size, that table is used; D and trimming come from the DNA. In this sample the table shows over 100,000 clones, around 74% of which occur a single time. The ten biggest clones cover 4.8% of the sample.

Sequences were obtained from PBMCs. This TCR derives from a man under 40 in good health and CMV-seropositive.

The CDR3 protein: CASSFPGGNEQFF. The DNA reads as follows: TGTGCCAGCAGCTTCCCAGGAGGCAATGAGCAGTTCTTC. This chain joins TRBV7-9 to TRBJ2-1; the D gene is perhaps TRBD2, from 5 matching bases. CDR3 length: 13 amino acids, cysteine to phenylalanine. Only the CDR3 portion is preserved as DNA: 39 bases, with reading frame beginning at the first base. V and J are truncated by 3 bases and 6 bases respectively, leaving an intervening sequence of 9 bases. The germline V gene (reference sequence) gives CDR1 as SEHNR and CDR2 as FQNEAQ. The full variable domain, with segments outside the CDR3 supplied by the reference TRBV7-9 and TRBJ2-1 proteins, appears as DTGVSQNPRHKITKRGQNVTFRCDPISEHNRLYWYRQTLGQGPEFLTYFQNEAQLEKSRLLSDRFSAERPKGSFSTLEIQRTEQGDSAMYLCASSFPGGNEQFFGPGTRLTVL.